This TCR beta chain came from a study of sequential checkpoint blockade in melanoma. At the level of the study: Patients were randomized 1:1 to nivolumab-then-ipilimumab or ipilimumab-then-nivolumab first-line.

V was clipped by 0 bases and J by 5 bases, with 17 bases between them. This CDR3 region has 17 residues. Germline V gene lookup returns CDR1 LGHNA and CDR2 YSLEER. TCRdb keeps only in-frame clones here, not all; method: immunoSEQ multiplex PCR. This sample has roughly 5,000 clones, with over 70% found just once. The treatment is: randomized to nivolumab then ipilimumab (arm A) or the reverse (arm B). PBMC sorting kept live CD3+CD8+ cells without CD19 or CD56. The sequence derives from a human patient with melanoma. Some clones in this sample may be carry-over from other donors' samples. The sample was CD8+ T cells sorted from blood (inferred from file names), taken from a patient given nivolumab and ipilimumab in sequence. The V call is TRBV4-3, the J call TRBJ2-1; tentative D call: TRBD2 (5 bases). The DNA of the CDR3 is TGCGCCAGCAGCCAAGAGTCGGGGAGACGATGGAACAATGAGCAGTTCTTC. Amino acid sequence: CASSQESGRRWNNEQFF.